This T cell receptor beta chain was sequenced during a study of blood T cell repertoires in COVID-19. Study-wide background: The analysed material was cDNA or gDNA that came from T cells, B-cell-depleted T cells, or PBMCs.

This clone was observed once. In the source study's methods: Estimates of nucleated cell counts were drawn from the amplification of reference gene primers. Using immunoSEQ multiplex PCR, the repertoire was profiled, and TCRdb retains in-frame clones only, with some absent. V and J calls and clone size are as listed in that table; D and trimming were resolved from the DNA. Here the sample spans a few hundred thousand clones, approximately 82% being singletons. Trimming at V came to 3 bases and at J to 6 bases, leaving 12 bases not matched to a gene. From germline, CDR1 is SGHRS and CDR2 YFSETQ. There are 16 residues in the CDR3.

The chain is built from TRBV5-1 and TRBJ2-3, with 8 bases lining up with TRBD2. The receptor comes from a woman under 30 with acute or convalescent COVID-19. Sample: peripheral blood. CDR3 residues: CASSSGVAGGGDTQYF. The CDR3, as DNA: TGCGCCAGCAGCTCGGGGGTTGCGGGAGGAGGCGATACGCAGTATTTT. Supplemented by reference TRBV5-1 and TRBJ2-3, the full variable domain reads KAGVTQTPRYLIKTRGQQVTLSCSPISGHRSVSWYQQTPGQGLQFLFEYFSETQRNKGNFPGRFSGRQFSNSRSEMNVSTLELGDSALYLCASSSGVAGGGDTQYFGPGTRLTVL.